This TCR beta chain was sequenced for a study of long-term antiretroviral therapy in people with HIV. Germline CDR1 is KGHSH and CDR2 is LQKENI. The CDR3 covers 16 residues. V gave up 3 bases and J gave up 1 base, with 10 bases separating them. A v3.0 immunoSEQ assay was performed at survey level. Assay: immunoSEQ multiplex PCR; the TCRdb copy retains only in-frame clones and omits some. The sample carries about 17,000 clones, 65% to 85% recorded once. This clone showed up just once. The chain links TRBV18 to TRBJ2-6; D might be TRBD1 or TRBD2, each matching 5 bases. The receptor was derived from a woman aged 50 to 65 with HIV. Sequencing was performed on unsorted PBMCs, taken approximately 2.5 years before starting antiretroviral therapy. CDR3 loop: CASSPGTGSGANVLTF. In nucleotides, the CDR3 is TGTGCCAGCTCACCCGGGACGGGATCTGGGGCCAACGTCCTGACTTTC.